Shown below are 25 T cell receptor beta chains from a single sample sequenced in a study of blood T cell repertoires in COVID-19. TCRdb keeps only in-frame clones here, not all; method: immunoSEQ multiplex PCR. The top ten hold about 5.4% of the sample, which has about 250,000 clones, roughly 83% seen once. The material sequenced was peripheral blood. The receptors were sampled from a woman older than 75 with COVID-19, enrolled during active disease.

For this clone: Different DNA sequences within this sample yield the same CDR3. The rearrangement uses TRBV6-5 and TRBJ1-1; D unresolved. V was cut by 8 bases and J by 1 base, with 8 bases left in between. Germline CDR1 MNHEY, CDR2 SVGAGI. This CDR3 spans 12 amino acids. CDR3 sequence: CASRRGNTEAFF. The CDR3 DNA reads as TGTGCCAGCCGGCGGGGGAACACTGAAGCTTTCTTT.

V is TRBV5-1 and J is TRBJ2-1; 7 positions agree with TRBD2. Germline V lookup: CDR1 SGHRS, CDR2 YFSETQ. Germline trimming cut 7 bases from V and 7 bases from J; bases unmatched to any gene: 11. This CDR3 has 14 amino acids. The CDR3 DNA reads TGCGCCAGCGGTTTGGGAGGGGCGGGAAATGAGCAGTTCTTC. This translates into CASGLGGAGNEQFF.

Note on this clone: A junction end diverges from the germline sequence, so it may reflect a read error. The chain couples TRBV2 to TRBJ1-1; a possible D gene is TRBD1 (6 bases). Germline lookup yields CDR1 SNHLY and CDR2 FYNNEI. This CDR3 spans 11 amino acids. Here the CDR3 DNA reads TGTGCCAGCAGGGGGGCAGCTAACTATATCTTT. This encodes CASRGAANYIF.

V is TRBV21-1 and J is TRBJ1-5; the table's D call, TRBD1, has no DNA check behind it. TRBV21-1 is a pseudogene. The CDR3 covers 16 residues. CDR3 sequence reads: CASTDRGIRGCQPQHF. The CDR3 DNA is TGTGCCAGCACGGACAGGGGAATTAGGGGTTGTCAGCCCCAGCATTTT.

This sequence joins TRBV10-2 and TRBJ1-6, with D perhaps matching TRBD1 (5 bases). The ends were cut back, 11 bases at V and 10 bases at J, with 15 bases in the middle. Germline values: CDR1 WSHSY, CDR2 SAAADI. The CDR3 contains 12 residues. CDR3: CASNSGLSPLHF. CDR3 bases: TGCGCCTCTAATTCAGGGTTGTCACCCCTCCACTTT.

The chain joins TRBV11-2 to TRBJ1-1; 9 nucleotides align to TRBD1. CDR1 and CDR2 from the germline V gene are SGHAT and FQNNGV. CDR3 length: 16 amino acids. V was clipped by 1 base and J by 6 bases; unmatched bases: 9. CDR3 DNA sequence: TGTGCCAGCAGCTTAGTCGGGACAGGGATTTTCTCTGAAGCTTTCTTT. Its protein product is CASSLVGTGIFSEAFF.

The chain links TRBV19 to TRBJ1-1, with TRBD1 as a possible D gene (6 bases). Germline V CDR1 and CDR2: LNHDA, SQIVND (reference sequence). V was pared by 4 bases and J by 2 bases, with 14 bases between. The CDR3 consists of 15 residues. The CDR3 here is CASSSAGTTNTEAFF. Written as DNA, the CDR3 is TGTGCCAGTAGTAGCGCCGGGACAACTAACACTGAAGCTTTCTTT. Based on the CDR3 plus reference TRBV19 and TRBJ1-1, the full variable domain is DGGITQSPKYLFRKEGQNVTLSCEQNLNHDAMYWYRQDPGQGLRLIYYSQIVNDFQKGDIAEGYSVSREKKESFPLTVTSAQKNPTAFYLCASSSAGTTNTEAFFGQGTRLTVV.

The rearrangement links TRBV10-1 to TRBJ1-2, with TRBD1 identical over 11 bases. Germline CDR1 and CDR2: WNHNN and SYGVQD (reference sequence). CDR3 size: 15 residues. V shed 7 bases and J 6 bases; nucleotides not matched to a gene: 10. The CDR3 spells CASTCVDRGQDGYTF. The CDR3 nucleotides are TGCGCCAGCACTTGTGTGGACAGGGGGCAGGATGGCTACACCTTC.

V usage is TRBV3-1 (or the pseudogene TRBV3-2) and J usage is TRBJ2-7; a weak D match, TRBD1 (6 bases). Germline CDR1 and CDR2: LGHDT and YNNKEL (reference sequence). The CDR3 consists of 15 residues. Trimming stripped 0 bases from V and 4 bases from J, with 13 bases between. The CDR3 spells CASSQDLNRVYEQYV. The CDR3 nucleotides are TGTGCCAGCAGCCAAGATCTGAACAGGGTTTACGAGCAGTACGTC.

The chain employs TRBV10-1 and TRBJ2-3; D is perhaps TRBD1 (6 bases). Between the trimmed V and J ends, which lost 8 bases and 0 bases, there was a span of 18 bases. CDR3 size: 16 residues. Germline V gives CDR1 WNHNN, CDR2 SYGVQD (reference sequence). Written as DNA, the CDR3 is TGCGCCAGCCCATGGGATTTAACAGGGAGCACAGATACGCAGTATTTT. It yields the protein CASPWDLTGSTDTQYF.

The CDR3 region has the DNA TGCGCCAGCAGCTTACAGGGCCGGCTAGCTAGTTATAATGAAAAACTGTTTTTT. It encodes CASSLQGRLASYNEKLFF. The V and J genes are TRBV5-1 and TRBJ1-4; tentative D call: TRBD1 (6 bases). Per the germline V gene, CDR1 is SGHRS and CDR2 is YFSETQ. The ends were cut back, 2 bases at V and 4 bases at J, with 21 bases in the middle. The CDR3 runs 18 residues.

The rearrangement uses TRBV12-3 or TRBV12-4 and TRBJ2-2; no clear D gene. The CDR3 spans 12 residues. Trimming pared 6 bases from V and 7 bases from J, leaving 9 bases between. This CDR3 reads CASSRLRGELFF. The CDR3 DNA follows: TGTGCCAGCAGCCGACTTCGCGGGGAGCTGTTTTTT.

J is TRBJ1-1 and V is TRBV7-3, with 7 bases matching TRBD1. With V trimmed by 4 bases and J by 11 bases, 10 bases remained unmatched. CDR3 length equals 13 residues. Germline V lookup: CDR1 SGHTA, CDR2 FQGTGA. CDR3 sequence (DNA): TGTGCCAGCAGCTCTACAGGGGCAGGCAACGCTTTCTTT. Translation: CASSSTGAGNAFF.

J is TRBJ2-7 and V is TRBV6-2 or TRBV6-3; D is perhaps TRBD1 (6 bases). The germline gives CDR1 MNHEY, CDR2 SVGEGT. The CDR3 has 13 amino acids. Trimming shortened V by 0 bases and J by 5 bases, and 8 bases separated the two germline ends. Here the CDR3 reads CASSYSTGHEQYF. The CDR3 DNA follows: TGTGCCAGCAGTTACTCGACAGGCCACGAGCAGTACTTC.

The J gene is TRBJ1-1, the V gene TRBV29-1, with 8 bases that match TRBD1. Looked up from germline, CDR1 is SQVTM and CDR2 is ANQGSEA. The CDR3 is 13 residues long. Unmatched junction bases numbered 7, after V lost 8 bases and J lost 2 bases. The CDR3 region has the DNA TGCAGCATCCACGGGACAGGTAACACTGAAGCTTTCTTT. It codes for CSIHGTGNTEAFF.

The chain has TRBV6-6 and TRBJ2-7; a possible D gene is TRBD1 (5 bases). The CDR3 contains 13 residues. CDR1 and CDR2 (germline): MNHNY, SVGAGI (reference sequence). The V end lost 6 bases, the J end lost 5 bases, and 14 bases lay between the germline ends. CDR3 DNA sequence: TGTGCCAGCAGATTACAACAGGTTAACGAGCAGTACTTC. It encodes CASRLQQVNEQYF.

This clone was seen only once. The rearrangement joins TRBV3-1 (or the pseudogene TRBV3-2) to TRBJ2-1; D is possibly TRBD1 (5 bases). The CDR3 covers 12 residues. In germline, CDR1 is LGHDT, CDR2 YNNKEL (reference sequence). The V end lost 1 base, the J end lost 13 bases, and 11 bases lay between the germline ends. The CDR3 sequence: CASSQVGAEQFF. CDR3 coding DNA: TGTGCCAGCAGCCAAGTTGGGGCCGAACAGTTCTTC.

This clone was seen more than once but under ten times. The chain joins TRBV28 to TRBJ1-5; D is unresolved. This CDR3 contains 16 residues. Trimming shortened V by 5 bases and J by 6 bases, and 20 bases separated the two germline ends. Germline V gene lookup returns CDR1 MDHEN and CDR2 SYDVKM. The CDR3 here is CASSPSGVSPSQPQHF. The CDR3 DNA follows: TGTGCCAGCAGTCCCTCCGGGGTATCACCGAGTCAGCCCCAGCATTTT.

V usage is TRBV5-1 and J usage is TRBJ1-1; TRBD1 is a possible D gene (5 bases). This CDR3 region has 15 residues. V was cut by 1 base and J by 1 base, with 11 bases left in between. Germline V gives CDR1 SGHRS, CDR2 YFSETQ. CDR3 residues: CASSLWGSGNTEAFF. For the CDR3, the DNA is TGCGCCAGCAGCTTGTGGGGCTCGGGGAACACTGAAGCTTTCTTT.

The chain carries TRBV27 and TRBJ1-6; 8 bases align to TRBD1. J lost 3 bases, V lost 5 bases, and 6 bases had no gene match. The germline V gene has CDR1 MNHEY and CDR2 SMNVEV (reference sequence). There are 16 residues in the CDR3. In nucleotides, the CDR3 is TGTGCCAGCAGTGGCGGGACAGGAATCTATAATTCACCCCTCCACTTT. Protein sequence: CASSGGTGIYNSPLHF.

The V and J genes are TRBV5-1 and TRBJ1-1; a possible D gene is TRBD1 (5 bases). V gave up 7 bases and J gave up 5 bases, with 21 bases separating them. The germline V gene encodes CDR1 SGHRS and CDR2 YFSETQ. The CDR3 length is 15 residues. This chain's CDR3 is CASYPSPGVGTEAFF. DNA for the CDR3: TGCGCCAGCTACCCCAGTCCGGGGGTAGGTACTGAAGCTTTCTTT.

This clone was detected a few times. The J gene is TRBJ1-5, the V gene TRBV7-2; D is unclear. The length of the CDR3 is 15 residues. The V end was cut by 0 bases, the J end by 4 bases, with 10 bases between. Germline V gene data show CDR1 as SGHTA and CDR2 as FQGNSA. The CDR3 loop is CASSLANTENQPQHF. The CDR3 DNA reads TGTGCCAGCAGCTTAGCGAACACAGAAAATCAGCCCCAGCATTTT.

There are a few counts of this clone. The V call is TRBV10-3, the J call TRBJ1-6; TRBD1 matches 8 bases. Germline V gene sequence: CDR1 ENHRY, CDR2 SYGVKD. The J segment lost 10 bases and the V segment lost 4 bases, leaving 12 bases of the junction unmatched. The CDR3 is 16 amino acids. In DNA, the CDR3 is TGTGCCATCAGTGGAGGGGGTGGACAGGGCTCATCACCCCTCCACTTT. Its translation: CAISGGGGQGSSPLHF.

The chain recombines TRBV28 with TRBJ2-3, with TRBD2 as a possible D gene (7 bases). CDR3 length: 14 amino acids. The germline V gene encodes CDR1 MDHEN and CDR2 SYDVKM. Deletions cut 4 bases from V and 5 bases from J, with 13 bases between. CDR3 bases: TGTGCCAGCAGTTCCGGGGGGCCCCTAGATACGCAGTATTTT. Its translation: CASSSGGPLDTQYF. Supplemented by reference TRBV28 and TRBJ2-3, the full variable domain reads DVKVTQSSRYLVKRTGEKVFLECVQDMDHENMFWYRQDPGLGLRLIYFSYDVKMKEKGDIPEGYSVSREKKERFSLILESASTNQTSMYLCASSSGGPLDTQYFGPGTRLTVL.

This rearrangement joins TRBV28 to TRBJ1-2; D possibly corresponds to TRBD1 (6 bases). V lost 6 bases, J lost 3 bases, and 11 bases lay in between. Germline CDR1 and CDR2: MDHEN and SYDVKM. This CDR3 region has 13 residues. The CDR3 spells CASRPQGYYGYTF. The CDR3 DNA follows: TGTGCCAGCAGACCACAGGGTTACTATGGCTACACCTTC.